This TCR beta chain derives from a study of blood T cell repertoires in COVID-19. Overall study context: Some COVID-19 samples were acute and others convalescent; all came from the United States, Italy and Spain.

Seattle patients were enrolled during active infection and followed longitudinally. Per the original data handling: Reference gene primer amplification yielded estimated nucleated cell counts. Profiled with immunoSEQ multiplex PCR; TCRdb holds only in-frame clones, not every one. V, J and clone size derive from that table, while D and trimming were established from the DNA sequence. Here the sample spans approximately 180,000 clones, around 85% being singletons. The sequence derives from a person aged 65 to 85 with COVID-19, enrolled during active disease. What was sequenced was peripheral blood.

CDR3 nucleotides: TGCGCCAGCAGTCGACAGGGAGACTATGGCTACACCTTC. Residues: CASSRQGDYGYTF. This chain links TRBV5-1 with TRBJ1-2, with 7 bases lining up with TRBD1. With 5 bases clipped from V and 3 bases from J, the junction kept 4 bases outside the gene matches. The CDR3 consists of 13 residues. Per germline, CDR1 SGHRS and CDR2 YFSETQ.